This TCR beta chain was recorded in a study of CD8 T cells in Susac syndrome. This CDR3 comprises 13 residues. V lost 8 bases to trimming and J lost 4 bases; unmatched junction nucleotides: 6. Looked up from germline, CDR1 is MGHRA and CDR2 is YSYEKL. Reverse transcription used about 0.5 to 1 ug RNA and random hexamers. From the immunoSEQ multiplex PCR reads, TCRdb called clonotypes with MiXCR, one entry per CDR3 protein. The profile covers 110,000 to 150,000 distinct CDR3 sequences, with approximately 94% appearing a single time and approximately 0.08% taken by the ten largest. The count of this clonotype is one. The CD8+ and CD4+ T cells were negatively isolated, with the TEMRA cells enriched by FACS.

This rearrangement joins TRBV4-1 to TRBJ1-1, with 8 bases aligning to TRBD1. The receptor was isolated from a human donor with Susac syndrome. Sequencing input: CD4+ T cells from PBMCs. CDR3 residues: CASAGTGVTEAFF. The CDR3 DNA follows: TGCGCCAGCGCCGGGACAGGTGTCACTGAAGCTTTCTTT.